The TCR beta chain described here comes from a study of T cells in Graves' hyperthyroidism and ophthalmopathy. Regions amplified from RNA transcripts were the TCR beta CDR3 regions. With the HTBI primer set, the TCR CDR3 went through a first round of RT-PCR. One entry per CDR3 protein results from TCRdb running MiXCR on the multiplex PCR reads. This sample has approximately 640,000 distinct CDR3 sequences, with 45% found just once. Study-wide results and caveats: In blood, most of the thyroid clonotypes expanded above 0.001 were also present. The model forecast ophthalmopathy, anticipating it by a median around 6.5 months before onset.

As to this clonotype: What it binds is unknown.

J gave up 0 bases and V 6 bases, and 10 bases lay outside the gene matches. Germline V gene lookup returns CDR1 MNHNS and CDR2 SASEGT. CDR3 length: 17 residues. Exclusion of a patient resulted from uncontrolled infection, other autoimmune disease, pregnancy or lactation. Specimen: peripheral blood or thyroid tissue (not recorded which). This rearrangement joins TRBV6-1 to TRBJ1-4; 7 bases line up with TRBD1. The TCR sequence derives from an adult man with Graves' disease, either hyperthyroidism or ophthalmopathy (not recorded which). This CDR3 reads CASRGTVEKATNEKLFF. The CDR3 nucleotides read TGTGCCAGCAGAGGGACAGTGGAAAAGGCAACTAATGAAAAACTGTTTTTT.